Below, one T cell receptor beta chain is given with its context. This specimen belongs to a study of blood T cell repertoires in COVID-19. Study information: Samples representing acute and convalescent COVID-19 were sourced from the United States, Italy and Spain.

The repertoire was sequenced with immunoSEQ multiplex PCR; TCRdb's copy has only in-frame clones and lacks some. The data hold approximately 65,000 clones, with over 65% observed a single time. Sequenced sample: peripheral blood. This clonotype was obtained from a human donor in a cohort sampled during active COVID-19.

The CDR3 is CASSVTGTVDTDTQYF. CDR3 DNA sequence: TGTGCCAGCAGCGTTACCGGGACAGTAGACACAGATACGCAGTATTTT. The V gene is TRBV9, the J gene TRBJ2-3; 7 bases are shared with TRBD1. CDR1 SGDLS and CDR2 YYNGEE come from the germline V gene. This CDR3 contains 16 residues. V lost 2 bases and J lost 2; bases outside the gene matches: 8.